Listed below are T cell receptor beta chains from one sample, sequenced in a study of radiation and T cells in renal cell carcinoma. The assay was immunoSEQ multiplex PCR, and TCRdb's table has in-frame clones only and misses some. The top ten clones hold about 11% of a sample with fewer than 200,000 clones, about nine tenths of them seen once. Source: blood, taken from a patient whose treatment included radiotherapy and nephrectomy. The source of these receptors is a woman aged 50 to 65 with renal cell carcinoma. Both conserved end residues are part of each CDR3. The order of the fields is J gene, D gene, clone size, V gene, CDR3 DNA, CDR3 protein. A D gene is named only where the DNA matches it firmly. Rows give clone size only sometimes, using once, few, many, or a class for an expanded clone.

>TRBJ1-4|NA|NA|TRBV7-2
TGTGCCAGCAGCTTAGACAGGGCAAGTAATGAAAAACTGTTTTTT
CASSLDRASNEKLFF
>TRBJ2-1|TRBD2|NA|TRBV5-1
TGCGCCAGCAGCTTGGACGGGGGGGCGTACAATGAGCAGTTCTTC
CASSLDGGAYNEQFF
>TRBJ1-1|NA|NA|TRBV18
TGTGCCAGCTCACCAATCAGGAACACTGAAGCTTTCTTT
CASSPIRNTEAFF
>TRBJ2-7|NA|NA|TRBV5-1
TGCGCCAGCAGCCCACAGGGTAACACCCACGAGCAGTACTTC
CASSPQGNTHEQYF
>TRBJ1-5|TRBD1|NA|TRBV5-5
TGTGCCAGCAGCCCCAGGGGGGAGGGCAATCAGCCCCAGCATTTT
CASSPRGEGNQPQHF
>TRBJ2-2|NA|once|TRBV6-5
TGTGCCAGCAGTTACTCGAGAGGGATCGGCGGGGAGCTGTTTTTT
CASSYSRGIGGELFF
>TRBJ2-2|NA|once|TRBV4-3
TGCGCCAGCAGCCAAGGGGGGGGGCCCACCGGGGAGCTGTTTTTT
CASSQGGGPTGELFF
>TRBJ1-2|NA|NA|TRBV7-2
TGTGCCAGCAGCGTTAGGACGGATGGCTACACCTTC
CASSVRTDGYTF
>TRBJ2-1|NA|NA|TRBV7-2
TGTGCCAGCAGCTTAATACCCGGGGGTAATGAGCAGTTCTTC
CASSLIPGGNEQFF
>TRBJ1-1|NA|NA|TRBV18
TGTGCCAGCTCACAGGGATTCTTGGCCATGAACACTGAAGCTTTCTTT
CASSQGFLAMNTEAFF
>TRBJ2-7|TRBD1|NA|TRBV5-6
TGTGCCAGCAGTCCCGGGACAGGGCTCTACGAGCAGTACTTC
CASSPGTGLYEQYF
>TRBJ1-2|NA|once|TRBV7-8
TGTGCCAGCAGCTTAGACGCACCGTTTAACTATGGCTACACCTTC
CASSLDAPFNYGYTF
>TRBJ1-1|NA|few|TRBV30
TGTGCCTGGAGTTCCGGGTCGCGGGCTTTCTTT
CAWSSGSRAFF
>TRBJ2-4|NA|NA|TRBV5-6
TGTGCCAACACCGACCAGGGGGGTCTCGTCAAAAACATTCAGTACTTC
CANTDQGGLVKNIQYF
>TRBJ2-1|TRBD2|NA|TRBV5-6
TGTGCCAGCAGCTTGCTAGCGGCCTCACTCTTCTTC
CASSLLAASLFF
>TRBJ2-3|NA|NA|TRBV28
TGTGCCAGCAGAGGGCGGGGGCCCAGAGATACGCAGTATTTT
CASRGRGPRDTQYF
>TRBJ1-3|NA|NA|TRBV2
TGTGCCAGCAGGGAAGACGCTGTAGCTGGAAACACCATATATTTT
CASREDAVAGNTIYF
>TRBJ2-2|NA|NA|TRBV2
TGTGCCAGCAGTGTTACTGTGACCGGGGAGCTGTTTTTT
CASSVTVTGELFF
>TRBJ2-3|NA|NA|TRBV6-1
TGTGCCAGCACAAGCAGGAGCACAGATACGCAGTATTTT
CASTSRSTDTQYF
>TRBJ2-2|TRBD1|NA|TRBV4-2
TGTGCCAGCAGCCAAGATCTTAGGGGACAGGGGGTTTTCACCGGGGAGCTGTTTTTT
CASSQDLRGQGVFTGELFF
>TRBJ2-3|TRBD2|NA|TRBV9
TGTGCCAGCAGCGAGAGCGGGGATATGGGAGATACGCAGTATTTT
CASSESGDMGDTQYF
>TRBJ1-5|NA|NA|TRBV19
TGTGCCAGTAGTGCATCAGGGGCCAGGTCCAATCAGCCCCAGCATTTT
CASSASGARSNQPQHF
>TRBJ2-7|NA|once|TRBV9
TGTGCCAGCAGCGTAGGTGACGGGGAGCAGTACTTC
CASSVGDGEQYF
>TRBJ2-6|NA|NA|TRBV6-1
TGTGCCAGCAGTGTTACCAGCGGAACCTCTGGGGCCAACGTCCTGACTTTC
CASSVTSGTSGANVLTF
>TRBJ1-2|NA|few|TRBV27
TGTGCCAGCAGTTTCAGGGTACTAGGCTACACCTTC
CASSFRVLGYTF
>TRBJ1-3|TRBD1|NA|TRBV5-6
TGTGCCAGCAGCCATCCAGGGGGTGGAAACACCATATATTTT
CASSHPGGGNTIYF
>TRBJ1-2|NA|NA|TRBV4-1
TGCGCCAGCAGCCAAGGGCTAACGACGGGTAACTATGGCTACACCTTC
CASSQGLTTGNYGYTF
>TRBJ2-4|NA|once|TRBV6-6
TGTGCCAGCAGTTACCCCAGCGGGTTGGGCAAAAACATTCAGTACTTC
CASSYPSGLGKNIQYF
>TRBJ2-1|TRBD2|NA|TRBV5-1
TGCGCCAGCAGCTTTGGGGAGGGGCGCTACAATGAGCAGTTCTTC
CASSFGEGRYNEQFF
>TRBJ2-7|NA|NA|TRBV28
TGTGCCAGCAGTATCCAGGGCTACGAGCAGTACTTC
CASSIQGYEQYF
>TRBJ1-2|NA|NA|TRBV30
TGTGCCTGGACTCCAACATATAACTATGGCTACACCTTC
CAWTPTYNYGYTF
>TRBJ2-3|TRBD1|NA|TRBV2
TGTGCCAGCAGCGCCCCACAGGGGCCGAGCACAGATACGCAGTATTTT
CASSAPQGPSTDTQYF
>TRBJ1-1|TRBD1|NA|TRBV4-1
TGCGCCAGCAGCCAGACAGGGGCTGACACTGAAGCTTTCTTT
CASSQTGADTEAFF
>TRBJ1-5|NA|once|TRBV18
TGTGCCAGCTCATCGGACCGGTCCCAGCCCCAGCATTTT
CASSSDRSQPQHF
>TRBJ2-7|NA|NA|TRBV5-4
TGTGCCAGCAGCTTGGGAACGGGGGGCCCCTACGAGCAGTACTTC
CASSLGTGGPYEQYF
>TRBJ2-7|NA|once|TRBV5-1
TGCGCCAGCAGCCTATGGGGGGCCGAGCAGTACTTC
CASSLWGAEQYF
>TRBJ2-7|TRBD1|NA|TRBV19
TGTGCCAGTAGTTCCGGGACAGGGTTTTACGAGCAGTACTTC
CASSSGTGFYEQYF
>TRBJ2-7|TRBD1|NA|TRBV5-1
TGCGCCAGCAGCCAAGAACCGACAGGGGGCCACGAGCAGTACTTC
CASSQEPTGGHEQYF
>TRBJ2-1|NA|NA|TRBV7-7
TGTGCTAGCAGCTCGGGGAGTGGGGGAGTTTACAATGAGCAGTTCTTC
CASSSGSGGVYNEQFF
>TRBJ2-1|TRBD2|NA|TRBV19
TGTGCCAGTGGCATAGGGACTAGCGGGGGGTACAATGAGCAGTTCTTC
CASGIGTSGGYNEQFF
>TRBJ1-6|TRBD1|NA|TRBV5-6
TGTGCCAGCAGCTTGAGGACAGGGGCATTACCCCTCCACTTT
CASSLRTGALPLHF
>TRBJ1-2|NA|NA|TRBV18
TGTGCCAGCTCAGCCCGACCTACTTCAGCTAACTATGGCTACACCTTC
CASSARPTSANYGYTF
>TRBJ1-2|NA|NA|TRBV7-2
TGTGCCAGCAGCTTACCAGGGACAAATGGCTACACCTTC
CASSLPGTNGYTF
>TRBJ2-7|TRBD2|NA|TRBV5-1
TGCGCCAGCAGCCCTAGCGGTTCCTACGAGCAGTACTTC
CASSPSGSYEQYF
>TRBJ1-1|NA|NA|TRBV5-1
TGCGCCAGCAGCTTGGGAACAGGGCACATGAACACTGAAGCTTTCTTT
CASSLGTGHMNTEAFF
>TRBJ1-1|TRBD1|NA|TRBV19
TGTGCCAGTGTCCCGGGACAGGGAATGTGGACTGAAGCTTTCTTT
CASVPGQGMWTEAFF
>TRBJ2-5|TRBD1|NA|TRBV5-1
TGCGCCAGCAAGCGGATTCCGGGACAGGCGAAAGAGACCCAGTACTTC
CASKRIPGQAKETQYF
>TRBJ2-2|NA|NA|TRBV9
TGTGCCAGCAGCGTCGACGGGAAGAACACCGGGGAGCTGTTTTTT
CASSVDGKNTGELFF
>TRBJ1-2|TRBD1|NA|TRBV2
TGTGCCAGCAGGGGACAGGGAGACTATGGCTACACCTTC
CASRGQGDYGYTF